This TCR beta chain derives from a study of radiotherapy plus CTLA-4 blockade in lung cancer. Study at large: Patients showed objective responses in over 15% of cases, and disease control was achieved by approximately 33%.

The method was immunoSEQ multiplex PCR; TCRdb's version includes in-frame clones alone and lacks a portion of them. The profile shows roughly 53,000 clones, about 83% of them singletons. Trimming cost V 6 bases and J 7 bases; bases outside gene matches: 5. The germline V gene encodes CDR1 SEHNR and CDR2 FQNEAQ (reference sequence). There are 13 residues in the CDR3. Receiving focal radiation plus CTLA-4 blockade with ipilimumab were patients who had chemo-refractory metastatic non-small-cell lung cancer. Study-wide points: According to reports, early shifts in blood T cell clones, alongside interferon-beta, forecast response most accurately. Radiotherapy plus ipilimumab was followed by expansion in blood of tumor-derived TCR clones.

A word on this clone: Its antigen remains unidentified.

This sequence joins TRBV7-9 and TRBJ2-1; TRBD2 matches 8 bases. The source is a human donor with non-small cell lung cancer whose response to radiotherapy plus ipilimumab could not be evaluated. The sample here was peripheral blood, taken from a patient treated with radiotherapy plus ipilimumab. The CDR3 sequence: CASSPAGGNEQFF. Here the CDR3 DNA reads TGTGCCAGCAGTCCGGCGGGGGGAAATGAGCAGTTCTTC.